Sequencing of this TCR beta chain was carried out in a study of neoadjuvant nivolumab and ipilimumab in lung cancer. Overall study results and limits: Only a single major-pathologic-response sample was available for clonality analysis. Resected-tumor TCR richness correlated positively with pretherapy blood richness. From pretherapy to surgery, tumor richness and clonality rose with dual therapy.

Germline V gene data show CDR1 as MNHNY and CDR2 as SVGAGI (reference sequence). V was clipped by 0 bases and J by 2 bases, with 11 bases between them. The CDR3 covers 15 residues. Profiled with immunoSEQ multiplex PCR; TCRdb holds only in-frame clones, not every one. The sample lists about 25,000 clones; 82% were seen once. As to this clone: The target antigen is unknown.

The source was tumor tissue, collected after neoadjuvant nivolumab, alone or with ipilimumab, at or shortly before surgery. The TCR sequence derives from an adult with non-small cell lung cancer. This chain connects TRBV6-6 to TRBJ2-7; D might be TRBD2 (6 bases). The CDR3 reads CASSYSRGATYEQYF. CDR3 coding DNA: TGTGCCAGCAGTTACTCGCGCGGGGCCACCTACGAGCAGTACTTC.